Sequencing of this TCR beta chain was carried out in a study of regulatory T cells in long-lasting Graves disease. General study findings and limits: New patients shared 966 public clonotypes, and persistent patients shared more, with about 2,700.

This clonotype was counted only a few times. Its antigen is currently unknown. Described time point: persistent/refractory GD, antithyroid drugs over 5 years with positive TRAb. PBMCs were the source of the RNA used for TCR sequencing. Researchers made TCR beta libraries by using iRepertoire HTBI primers and running Arm-PCR on CDR3 regions. TCRdb called the multiplex PCR reads again in MiXCR, with one record for every CDR3 protein. The sample holds 350,000 to 500,000 distinct CDR3 sequences, 21% seen once. This CDR3 has 13 residues. V shed 7 bases and J shed 0 bases, with 9 bases lying between them. Germline CDR1 is DFQATT and CDR2 is SNEGSKA (reference sequence).

This TCR was recovered from a female donor with Graves disease. V and J are TRBV20-1 and TRBJ1-4; no reliable D call. Specimen: peripheral blood mononuclear cells (PBMCs), collected when the disease was refractory, from a patient treated with antithyroid drugs. CDR3: CSGSDPTNEKLFF. The DNA of the CDR3 is TGCAGTGGTTCAGACCCAACTAATGAAAAACTGTTTTTT.